This T cell receptor (beta chain) was recovered during a study of blood T cells in healthy people across ages. Study at large: Capturing about one barcoded beta molecule per two T cells was achieved by template switching.

This clonotype showed up just once. The germline V gene encodes CDR1 LGHDT and CDR2 YNNKEL (reference sequence). The CDR3 contains 13 residues. The V end was cut by 3 bases, the J end by 6 bases, with 11 bases between. A sample-barcoded 5' primer and a J-beta primer mix were used in a second PCR of about 6 to 11 cycles. Every cDNA molecule bore a tag from a template-switch adaptor containing 12 random nucleotides. MiXCR was run by TCRdb on the 5' RACE reads, yielding one entry per CDR3 protein. This table holds approximately 800,000 distinct CDR3 sequences, approximately 67% found once. The V call is TRBV3-1, the J call TRBJ1-2; tentatively, D is TRBD1 (5 bases). The TCR originated in a man aged 30 to 45 in good health. Sequenced input: blood. This chain's CDR3 is CASSQGDWNGYTF. CDR3 coding DNA: TGTGCCAGCAGCCAGGGGGATTGGAATGGCTACACCTTC.